This T cell receptor beta chain was recovered during a study of shared clonotypes between healthy human individuals. The deep-level immunoSEQ assay was used. Profiled with immunoSEQ multiplex PCR; TCRdb holds only in-frame clones, not every one. Of 2 million to 2.5 million clones in the sample, more than 85% were seen once. Positively selected for CCR7, the CD45RO-negative cells used as naive CD8 cells excluded terminally differentiated effector memory CD45RA+ cells. On this clone: At the DNA level, this CDR3 is encoded by other sequences in the same sample as well.

V shed 1 base and J shed 7 bases, with 7 bases lying between them. This CDR3 has 13 residues. Germline CDR1 and CDR2: LNHDA and SQIVND (reference sequence). The sequence came from a man aged 18 to 30 in good health. Some clones in this sample may be carry-over from other donors' samples. The V gene is TRBV19, the J gene TRBJ2-2, with a tentative D call TRBD2 (5 bases). Source material: naive CD8+ T cells from PBMCs. CDR3 DNA: TGTGCCAGTAGTATAGGGGCGGGCGGGGAGCTGTTTTTT. Translating gives CASSIGAGGELFF.